This T cell receptor beta chain comes out of a study of blood T cell repertoires in COVID-19. Across the study: In each case, the material was cDNA or gDNA derived from T cells, B-cell-depleted T cells, or PBMCs.

Methods used by the authors: Reference gene primer amplification yielded estimated nucleated cell counts. The table came from immunoSEQ multiplex PCR; TCRdb's copy has only in-frame clones and leaves some out. V, J and clone size were drawn from that table, and D and trimming were deduced from the DNA. The data show roughly 74,000 clones, around nine tenths seen once. This CDR3 is built from 16 residues. The V and J ends lost 4 bases and 4 bases, in that order; junction bases with no gene match: 9. The germline V gene encodes CDR1 LGHNT and CDR2 FRNRAP. The sequencing sample was made of peripheral blood. The chain uses TRBV12-5 and TRBJ2-1; TRBD2 aligns across 8 bases. This sequence originates from a woman of 80 years or more with active or convalescent COVID-19. The CDR3 loop is CASGSREGGSYNEQFF. CDR3 nucleotides: TGTGCTAGTGGTTCCCGGGAGGGGGGCAGTTACAATGAGCAGTTCTTC.